These 19 T cell receptor beta chains came from one sample sequenced in a study of a mutant IDH1 vaccine in newly diagnosed glioma. Time point described: week 23, last vaccination. Topical imiquimod accompanied each vaccine dose, which consisted of 300 ug of mutant IDH1 20-mer peptide. Profiled with immunoSEQ multiplex PCR; TCRdb holds only in-frame clones, not every one. Found here are tens of thousands of clones, about 80% of them singletons; the top ten hold 10% to 15%. Their recognized antigens are unknown. Sequenced here: PBMCs, sampled from a glioma patient whose treatment included an IDH1 peptide vaccine. These receptors all stem from a man aged 18-30 years with glioma.

This rearrangement joins TRBV29-1 to TRBJ2-1; D may match TRBD1 or TRBD2 (5 bases each). The germline gives CDR1 SQVTM, CDR2 ANQGSEA. Trimming cost V 2 bases and J 0 bases, with 20 bases left between them. The CDR3 consists of 18 residues. The CDR3 reads CSVENFESAGTSYNEQFF. DNA of the CDR3: TGCAGCGTTGAAAATTTCGAGAGTGCCGGGACCTCCTACAATGAGCAGTTCTTC.

The sample holds one count of this clone. The gene calls are TRBV6-4 and TRBJ1-2; D is perhaps TRBD1 (5 bases). The germline gives CDR1 MRHNA, CDR2 SNTAGT. CDR3 length equals 14 residues. Between the trimmed V and J ends, which lost 9 bases and 8 bases, there was a span of 22 bases. The CDR3 coding sequence is TGTGCCAGTCCGCTCCAGTCACAGGTGAACGGCTACACCTTC. This translates into CASPLQSQVNGYTF.

The chain recombines TRBV7-9 with TRBJ1-1, with D unclear. Between the trimmed V and J ends, which lost 3 bases and 2 bases, there was a span of 7 bases. Looked up from germline, CDR1 is SEHNR and CDR2 is FQNEAQ (reference sequence). The CDR3 extends over 13 amino acids. The CDR3 region is CASSLHINTEAFF. CDR3 bases: TGTGCCAGCAGCTTGCACATTAACACTGAAGCTTTCTTT.

This clone was seen repeatedly, ten times or more. The V call is TRBV5-4, the J call TRBJ2-2, with D unclear. Deletions cut 3 bases from V and 3 bases from J, with 12 bases between. The CDR3 is made up of 15 amino acids. The germline gives CDR1 SGHNT, CDR2 YYREEE (reference sequence). This chain's CDR3 is CASSSGDGDTGELFF. The CDR3 DNA follows: TGTGCCAGCAGCTCTGGAGATGGTGACACCGGGGAGCTGTTTTTT.

In its sample, this clone was seen once. The CDR3 DNA reads as TGCGCCAGCAGCCAATCAGGGACTGGTTGGATTTCGGTTGGGGCCAACGTCCTGACTTTC. Translating it yields CASSQSGTGWISVGANVLTF. V usage is TRBV4-1 and J usage is TRBJ2-6, with a tentative D call TRBD2 (6 bases). The CDR3 has 20 residues. The V gene lost 2 bases and the J gene lost 3 bases, with 23 bases spanning the gap. The germline gives CDR1 MGHRA, CDR2 YSYEKL.

The chain links TRBV7-2 to TRBJ2-5; D uncertain. Germline loops: CDR1 SGHTA, CDR2 FQGNSA. The V end was cut by 1 base, the J end by 4 bases, with 16 bases between. This CDR3 has 16 amino acids. The CDR3: CASSLEGLVRAETQYF. CDR3 DNA sequence: TGTGCCAGCAGCTTAGAGGGCCTAGTAAGGGCAGAGACCCAGTACTTC.

The chain employs TRBV5-5 and TRBJ1-3; D gene unclear. V gave up 2 bases and J gave up 0 bases, with 3 bases separating them. Germline V gene data show CDR1 as SGHKS and CDR2 as YYEKEE (reference sequence). The CDR3 runs to 13 residues. The CDR3 sequence is CASSFNSGNTIYF. In DNA form, the CDR3 reads TGTGCCAGCAGCTTTAACTCTGGAAACACCATATATTTT.

The chain recombines TRBV7-9 with TRBJ2-7; no definite D call. Germline V lookup: CDR1 SEHNR, CDR2 FQNEAQ (reference sequence). V was trimmed by 5 bases and J by 7 bases, leaving 18 bases between them. This CDR3 is built from 14 residues. The DNA of the CDR3 is TGTGCCAGCAGCCCACCCCCTGTCGGCCCTGAGCAGTACTTC. It yields the protein CASSPPPVGPEQYF.

A few counts support this clone. The chain couples TRBV7-9 to TRBJ1-1; D is possibly TRBD1 (6 bases). Germline V gene data show CDR1 as SEHNR and CDR2 as FQNEAQ (reference sequence). V was shortened by 4 bases and J by 5 bases, with 17 bases between the two germline ends. CDR3 length equals 15 residues. The CDR3 protein is CASSSHRAPSTEAFF. CDR3 nucleotide sequence: TGTGCCAGCAGCTCCCACAGGGCTCCTTCAACTGAAGCTTTCTTT. Looking up the rest from reference TRBV7-9 and TRBJ1-1 gives the full variable domain: DTGVSQNPRHKITKRGQNVTFRCDPISEHNRLYWYRQTLGQGPEFLTYFQNEAQLEKSRLLSDRFSAERPKGSFSTLEIQRTEQGDSAMYLCASSSHRAPSTEAFFGQGTRLTVV.

The rearrangement joins TRBV6-6 to TRBJ1-5; the D is unclear. CDR1 and CDR2 (germline): MNHNY, SVGAGI (reference sequence). Trimming shortened V by 3 bases and J by 0 bases, and 9 bases separated the two germline ends. The CDR3 extends over 15 amino acids. The DNA for the CDR3 is TGTGCCAGCAGTTATGGGTCATATAGCAATCAGCCCCAGCATTTT. It codes for CASSYGSYSNQPQHF.

This clone was picked up one time. The chain uses TRBV19 and TRBJ1-5, with D uncertain. CDR3 length: 13 residues. The V end was cut by 5 bases, the J end by 2 bases, with 7 bases between. The germline CDR1 and CDR2 sequences are LNHDA and SQIVND (reference sequence). CDR3 loop: CASSLRGNQPQHF. The CDR3, as DNA: TGTGCCAGTAGTCTCCGAGGCAATCAGCCCCAGCATTTT. Together with reference TRBV19 and TRBJ1-5, the CDR3 gives the full variable domain: DGGITQSPKYLFRKEGQNVTLSCEQNLNHDAMYWYRQDPGQGLRLIYYSQIVNDFQKGDIAEGYSVSREKKESFPLTVTSAQKNPTAFYLCASSLRGNQPQHFGDGTRLSIL.

The V gene is TRBV5-6, the J gene TRBJ1-1; D remains ambiguous. CDR1 is SGHDT, CDR2 YYEEEE, per germline. CDR3 length: 15 residues. V shed 1 base and J shed 1 base, with 11 bases lying between them. CDR3 nucleotides: TGTGCCAGCAGCTTGTTCGCCAGGCCGAACACTGAAGCTTTCTTT. It is translated as CASSLFARPNTEAFF.

The V and J genes are TRBV5-4 and TRBJ2-1; TRBD2 is a possible D gene (5 bases). The CDR3 is made up of 14 amino acids. The V end lost 0 bases, the J end lost 5 bases, and 9 bases lay between the germline ends. Per germline, CDR1 SGHNT and CDR2 YYREEE (reference sequence). This CDR3 is CASSLARLHNEQFF. DNA of the CDR3: TGTGCCAGCAGCTTGGCCAGACTACACAATGAGCAGTTCTTC.

The V gene is TRBV5-4, the J gene TRBJ1-4; a possible D gene is TRBD1 (5 bases). Trimming took 2 bases from V and 3 from J, leaving 8 bases between them. The CDR3 runs 14 residues. Germline V gives CDR1 SGHNT, CDR2 YYREEE (reference sequence). CDR3 DNA: TGTGCCAGCAGCTTCCGGGGCTCTAATGAAAAACTGTTTTTT. It is translated as CASSFRGSNEKLFF.

This clone was found a few times. The chain uses TRBV11-1 and TRBJ1-1; TRBD1 matches 7 bases. V trimming: 5 bases; J trimming: 3 bases; junction bases outside the gene matches: 9. From germline, CDR1 is SGHAT and CDR2 FQDESV (reference sequence). The CDR3 has 15 residues. The CDR3 region is CASSQRQGTDTEAFF. The DNA of the CDR3 is TGTGCCAGCAGCCAGAGACAGGGTACGGACACTGAAGCTTTCTTT.

The chain carries TRBV9 and TRBJ1-1, with D unclear. The V and J ends lost 3 bases and 0 bases respectively, with 9 bases between them. CDR1 SGDLS and CDR2 YYNGEE come from the germline V gene. The CDR3 has 14 residues. The CDR3 region has the DNA TGTGCCAGCAGCGCCTTTTCCGTGAACACTGAAGCTTTCTTT. It is translated as CASSAFSVNTEAFF.

The CDR3 coding sequence is TGTGCCAGCATGACCGGGACAGTAAATTCACCCCTCCACTTT. Encoded protein: CASMTGTVNSPLHF. The chain combines TRBV6-5 with TRBJ1-6; 7 positions agree with TRBD1. The germline V gene has CDR1 MNHEY and CDR2 SVGAGI. The CDR3 extends over 14 amino acids. V was clipped by 7 bases and J by 7 bases; unmatched bases: 7.

V usage is TRBV7-6 and J usage is TRBJ2-5; D may be TRBD2 (7 bases). Germline V gene sequence: CDR1 SGHVS, CDR2 FNYEAQ. Trimming pared 6 bases from V and 4 bases from J, leaving 21 bases between. This CDR3 is built from 16 residues. The CDR3 is CASRSGGGGGGETQYF. The CDR3 region has the DNA TGTGCCAGCAGGTCTGGGGGGGGCGGAGGAGGAGAGACCCAGTACTTC.

This chain uses TRBV9 with TRBJ2-5; 9 positions agree with TRBD2. J was trimmed by 5 bases and V by 0 bases; bases with no gene match: 5. Germline CDR1 is SGDLS and CDR2 is YYNGEE. The CDR3 is 15 residues long. CDR3 sequence: CASSVVSGGWETQYF. The CDR3 DNA is TGTGCCAGCAGCGTAGTTAGCGGGGGTTGGGAGACCCAGTACTTC.